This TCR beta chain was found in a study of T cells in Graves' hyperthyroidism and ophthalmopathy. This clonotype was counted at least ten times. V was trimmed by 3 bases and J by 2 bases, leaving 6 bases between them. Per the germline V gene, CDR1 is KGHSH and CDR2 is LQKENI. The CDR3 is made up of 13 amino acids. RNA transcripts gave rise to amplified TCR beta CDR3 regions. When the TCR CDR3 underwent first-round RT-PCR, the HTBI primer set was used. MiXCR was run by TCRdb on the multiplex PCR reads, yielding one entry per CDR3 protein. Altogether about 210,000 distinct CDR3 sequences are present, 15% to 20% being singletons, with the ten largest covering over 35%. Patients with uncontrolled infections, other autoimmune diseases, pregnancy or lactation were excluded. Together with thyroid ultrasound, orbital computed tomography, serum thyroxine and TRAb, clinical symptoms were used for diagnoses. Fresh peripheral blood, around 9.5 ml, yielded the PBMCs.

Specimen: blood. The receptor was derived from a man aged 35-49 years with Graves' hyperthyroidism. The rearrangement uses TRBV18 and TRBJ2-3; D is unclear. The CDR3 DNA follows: TGTGCCAGCTCACCCGGAATCACAGATACGCAGTATTTT. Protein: CASSPGITDTQYF.